This section outlines one T cell receptor beta chain sequence together with its context. The sample is drawn from a study of blood T cell repertoires in COVID-19. For the study at large: The United States, Italy and Spain were the sources of the acute and convalescent COVID-19 samples. The analysed material was cDNA or gDNA that came from T cells, B-cell-depleted T cells, or PBMCs.

CDR3 size: 14 residues. The germline V gene has CDR1 SGHVS and CDR2 FQNEAQ. Trimming stripped 5 bases from V and 0 bases from J, with 10 bases between. Two negative PCRs, clearance, or symptom resolution had been documented for recovered Cohort 3 donors. Authors' processing steps: Estimates of nucleated cell counts were drawn from the amplification of reference gene primers. This table comes from immunoSEQ multiplex PCR, and its TCRdb copy is limited to in-frame clones, with some not included. That table furnishes V, J and clone size, whereas the DNA furnished D and trimming. The profile covers about 330,000 clones, with over 75% appearing a single time and under 1.3% taken by the ten largest.

The receptor comes from a woman aged 30 to 39 who had recovered from COVID-19. The source material was PBMCs or T cells enriched from blood (not recorded which). This sequence joins TRBV7-8 and TRBJ2-5, with no clear D. As DNA, the CDR3 is TGTGCCAGCAGCCCAGACATGAACCAAGAGACCCAGTACTTC. This sequence encodes CASSPDMNQETQYF.